This T cell receptor beta chain was obtained from a study of CXCR3-negative and CXCR3-positive naive CD8 T cells. CDR1 and CDR2 (germline): DFQATT, SNEGSKA (reference sequence). CDR3 length: 15 residues. With UMI labels, 5' RACE was used to prepare the TRB cDNA libraries. After re-calling the 5' RACE reads, TCRdb lists one entry per CDR3 protein, DNA absent. The table gives roughly 26,000 distinct CDR3 sequences; the top ten clones make up approximately 3% of it. This clonotype originated in a human donor in good health. Some clones in this sample may be carry-over from other donors' samples. The sequencing input was naive CXCR3- CD8+ T cells from blood. As to subset: CD45RO-CCR7+CD27+CD95- naive CD8+ T cells lacking CXCR3 (TNR3-). The gene calls are TRBV20-1 and TRBJ2-7. CDR3 loop: CSARDSLAGIHEQYF.